The 5 T cell receptor beta chains given below trace back to one sample, sequenced in a study of early T cells in non-severe SARS-CoV-2 infection. TCRdb re-called the 5' RACE reads through MiXCR, storing one row per CDR3 protein. The data contain about 90,000 distinct CDR3 sequences, approximately 15% of them singletons. Specimen: whole blood. The source of these receptors is an adult who was a healthcare worker with PCR-confirmed SARS-CoV-2 infection or an uninfected control (not recorded which).

This clonotype turned up a few times. The chain carries TRBV4-2 and TRBJ2-4; 8 bases are a match to TRBD2. Germline CDR1 and CDR2: LGHNA and YNFKEQ. The V segment lost 0 bases and the J segment 6 bases; nucleotides outside the gene matches: 1. CDR3 length equals 14 residues. The CDR3 coding sequence is TGTGCCAGCAGCCAAGACAGCGGGAGAAACATTCAGTACTTC. Its protein is CASSQDSGRNIQYF.

V is TRBV20-1 and J is TRBJ2-7; TRBD1 might be the D (6 bases). Germline V gives CDR1 DFQATT, CDR2 SNEGSKA (reference sequence). The V gene lost 6 bases and the J gene lost 12 bases, with 18 bases spanning the gap. The CDR3 consists of 11 residues. The CDR3 nucleotides read TGCAGTGCCAGGCAGAAGGGGGATCGGTACTTC. Translating gives CSARQKGDRYF.

This clonotype has only one observation. One end of the junction does not line up with germline, which may come from a read error. This rearrangement joins TRBV19 to TRBJ2-1; the D gene is possibly TRBD1 (5 bases). The CDR3 totals 14 residues. CDR1 is LNHDA, CDR2 SQIVND, per germline (reference sequence). The CDR3 region has the DNA TGTGCCAGTAGTTCTGGGGCGACAGTTAATGAGCAGCTCTTC. The encoded protein is CASSSGATVNEQLF.

This clonotype occurred many times. This rearrangement joins TRBV24-1 to TRBJ2-5; 15 bases map to TRBD2. This CDR3 region has 18 residues. Trimming at V came to 2 bases and at J to 3 bases, leaving 6 bases not matched to a gene. In germline, CDR1 is KGHDR, CDR2 SFDVKD. The chain's CDR3 is CATSDSRGLAGGKETQYF. The CDR3 coding sequence is TGTGCCACCAGTGATTCACGCGGACTAGCGGGAGGGAAAGAGACCCAGTACTTC.

This clonotype was recorded at least ten times. The gene calls are TRBV12-3 or TRBV12-4 and TRBJ2-1; TRBD1 or TRBD2 may be the D gene (7 bases each). V was pared by 3 bases and J by 4 bases, with 10 bases between. The CDR3 spans 14 residues. The CDR3 region is CASSFRGGYNEQFF. The CDR3 DNA sequence: TGTGCCAGCAGTTTCAGGGGGGGGTACAATGAGCAGTTCTTC.